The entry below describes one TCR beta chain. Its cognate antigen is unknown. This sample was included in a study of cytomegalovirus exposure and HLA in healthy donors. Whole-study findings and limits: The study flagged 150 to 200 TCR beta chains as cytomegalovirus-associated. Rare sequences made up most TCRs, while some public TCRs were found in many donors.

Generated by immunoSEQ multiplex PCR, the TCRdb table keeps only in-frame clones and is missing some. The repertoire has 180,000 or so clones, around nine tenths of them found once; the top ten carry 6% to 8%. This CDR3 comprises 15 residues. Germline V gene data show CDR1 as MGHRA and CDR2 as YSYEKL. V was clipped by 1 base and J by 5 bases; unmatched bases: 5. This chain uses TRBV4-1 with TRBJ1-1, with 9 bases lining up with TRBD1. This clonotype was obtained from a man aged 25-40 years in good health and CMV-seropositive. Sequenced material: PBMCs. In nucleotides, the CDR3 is TGCGCCAGCAGCCAAGGGGAGACAGGGGGTACTGAAGCTTTCTTT. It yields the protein CASSQGETGGTEAFF.